This TCR beta chain was identified in a study of chemoradiotherapy in HPV16-positive cancers. Measured with immunoSEQ multiplex PCR; TCRdb has only the in-frame clones, and not every one. The data contain some 34,000 clones, about 90% of them singletons. V was shortened by 4 bases and J by 1 base, with 7 bases between the two germline ends. The CDR3 is made up of 13 amino acids. Germline V gene data show CDR1 as MNHNY and CDR2 as SVGAGI (reference sequence). The sequencing here drew on blood, taken from a patient who underwent chemoradiotherapy. The rearrangement links TRBV6-6 to TRBJ1-1; D call uncertain. The sequence came from a human donor with HPV-associated anogenital cancer. CDR3 DNA: TGTGCCAGCAGTTTGGTTGGGAACACTGAAGCTTTCTTT. It is translated as CASSLVGNTEAFF.